This is a list of T cell receptor beta chains from one sample in a study of T-cell memory formation after mild COVID-19. TCRdb reprocessed the 5' RACE reads via MiXCR and lists one record per CDR3 protein. The sample holds 550,000 to 700,000 distinct CDR3 sequences; about 20% are singletons and the top ten take 12%. Sequenced input: PBMCs or a T cell subset sorted from them (not recorded which). These receptors all come from an adult woman who had mild COVID-19 (a few samples of this study predate the infection). Cell type and time point are not known. CDR3s include the opening cysteine and the closing phenylalanine or tryptophan. Each record gives: CDR3 protein, CDR3 DNA, V gene, J gene, D gene, clone size. The D gene is left open where the match is weak. The size entry is marked missing in some rows and otherwise reads once, few, many or a size class.

CDR3 protein: CASSYGAGAYSYEQYF
CDR3 DNA: TGTGCCAGCAGTTACGGGGCGGGAGCCTATTCCTACGAGCAGTACTTC
V gene: TRBV6-2/TRBV6-3
J gene: TRBJ2-7
D gene: TRBD2
clone size: -

CDR3 protein: CASSSLAGGQETQYF
CDR3 DNA: TGTGCCAGCAGCTCCTTAGCGGGAGGGCAGGAGACCCAGTACTTC
V gene: TRBV6-2/TRBV6-3
J gene: TRBJ2-5
D gene: TRBD2
clone size: -

CDR3 protein: CASSYWGNSGANVLTF
CDR3 DNA: TGTGCCAGCAGTTACTGGGGCAACTCTGGGGCCAACGTCCTGACTTTC
V gene: TRBV6-5
J gene: TRBJ2-6
D gene: -
clone size: few

CDR3 protein: CASSRLATYEQYF
CDR3 DNA: TGTGCCAGCTCACGACTAGCCACCTACGAGCAGTACTTC
V gene: TRBV18
J gene: TRBJ2-7
D gene: TRBD2
clone size: -

CDR3 protein: CSARISGGAEQYF
CDR3 DNA: TGCAGTGCTAGAATCAGCGGGGGGGCCGAGCAGTACTTC
V gene: TRBV20-1
J gene: TRBJ2-7
D gene: TRBD2
clone size: -

CDR3 protein: CASTPAGGGSHSYEQYF
CDR3 DNA: TGTGCCAGCACCCCGGCGGGCGGGGGGTCCCACTCCTACGAGCAGTACTTC
V gene: TRBV25-1
J gene: TRBJ2-7
D gene: TRBD2
clone size: -

CDR3 protein: CASSESSWYQETQYF
CDR3 DNA: TGTGCCAGCAGTGAGAGTAGCTGGTACCAAGAGACCCAGTACTTC
V gene: TRBV6-2/TRBV6-3
J gene: TRBJ2-5
D gene: -
clone size: few

CDR3 protein: CASSYRRTGFLDNQPQHF
CDR3 DNA: TGTGCCAGCAGTTACCGTAGGACAGGTTTTCTGGACAATCAGCCCCAGCATTTT
V gene: TRBV6-5
J gene: TRBJ1-5
D gene: TRBD1
clone size: few

CDR3 protein: CASSDHYGYTF
CDR3 DNA: TGTGCCAGTAGTGACCACTATGGCTACACCTTC
V gene: TRBV19
J gene: TRBJ1-2
D gene: -
clone size: -

CDR3 protein: CSALGASGEKLFF
CDR3 DNA: TGCAGTGCTTTAGGGGCATCGGGCGAAAAACTGTTTTTT
V gene: TRBV20-1
J gene: TRBJ1-4
D gene: -
clone size: -

CDR3 protein: CASSFDRIPEAFF
CDR3 DNA: TGTGCCAGCAGCTTCGACAGGATCCCTGAAGCTTTCTTT
V gene: TRBV13
J gene: TRBJ1-1
D gene: -
clone size: -

CDR3 protein: CASSPPGAGNTIYF
CDR3 DNA: TGTGCCAGCTCACCACCTGGGGCTGGAAACACCATATATTTT
V gene: TRBV18
J gene: TRBJ1-3
D gene: -
clone size: -

CDR3 protein: CATSGAGGFYTGELFF
CDR3 DNA: TGTGCCACCAGCGGGGCTGGGGGGTTCTACACCGGGGAGCTGTTTTTT
V gene: TRBV24-1
J gene: TRBJ2-2
D gene: -
clone size: -

CDR3 protein: CASSHLAGFGNEQFF
CDR3 DNA: TGTGCCAGCAGCCACTTAGCGGGATTCGGTAATGAGCAGTTCTTC
V gene: TRBV3-1
J gene: TRBJ2-1
D gene: TRBD2
clone size: -

CDR3 protein: CSVERRGELFF
CDR3 DNA: TGCAGCGTTGAACGTAGGGGGGAGCTGTTTTTT
V gene: TRBV29-1
J gene: TRBJ2-2
D gene: -
clone size: few

CDR3 protein: CASSKDTPYEQYF
CDR3 DNA: TGCGCCAGCAGCAAGGACACCCCATACGAGCAGTACTTC
V gene: TRBV4-1
J gene: TRBJ2-7
D gene: -
clone size: -

CDR3 protein: CASSSSGPHTQYF
CDR3 DNA: TGTGCCAGCAGCTCGTCGGGACCACATACGCAGTATTTT
V gene: TRBV7-6
J gene: TRBJ2-3
D gene: -
clone size: -

CDR3 protein: CASSQGLAGDLSYEQYF
CDR3 DNA: TGTGCCAGCAGCCAAGGGTTAGCGGGGGACCTCTCCTACGAGCAGTACTTC
V gene: TRBV14
J gene: TRBJ2-7
D gene: TRBD2
clone size: -

CDR3 protein: CASSDRAFYGYTF
CDR3 DNA: TGTGCCAGCAGCGACCGGGCTTTCTATGGCTACACCTTC
V gene: TRBV7-6
J gene: TRBJ1-2
D gene: -
clone size: -

CDR3 protein: CASRRRREGNEQFF
CDR3 DNA: TGTGCCAGCAGAAGGCGTAGGGAAGGGAATGAGCAGTTCTTC
V gene: TRBV7-2
J gene: TRBJ2-1
D gene: -
clone size: few

CDR3 protein: CSVEAYPGPTYEQYF
CDR3 DNA: TGCAGCGTTGAAGCCTACCCGGGACCAACCTACGAGCAGTACTTC
V gene: TRBV29-1
J gene: TRBJ2-7
D gene: -
clone size: -

CDR3 protein: CASSLRDRDYNEQFF
CDR3 DNA: TGCGCCAGCAGTCTCCGGGACAGGGACTACAATGAGCAGTTCTTC
V gene: TRBV5-1
J gene: TRBJ2-1
D gene: TRBD1
clone size: many

CDR3 protein: CASSPGQLFYEQYF
CDR3 DNA: TGCGCCAGCAGCCCCGGACAGCTTTTCTACGAGCAGTACTTC
V gene: TRBV4-1
J gene: TRBJ2-7
D gene: -
clone size: -

CDR3 protein: CATSDLWRGTGELFF
CDR3 DNA: TGTGCCACCAGTGATTTGTGGAGGGGCACCGGGGAGCTGTTTTTT
V gene: TRBV24-1
J gene: TRBJ2-2
D gene: -
clone size: few

CDR3 protein: CASSWNNNEQFF
CDR3 DNA: TGTGCCAGCAGTTGGAATAACAATGAGCAGTTCTTC
V gene: TRBV2
J gene: TRBJ2-1
D gene: -
clone size: -

CDR3 protein: CASSRTGKQETQYF
CDR3 DNA: TGTGCCAGCAGTCGGACAGGGAAGCAAGAGACCCAGTACTTC
V gene: TRBV6-5
J gene: TRBJ2-5
D gene: TRBD1
clone size: few

CDR3 protein: CASSGDYYSYEQYF
CDR3 DNA: TGTGCCAGCAGTGGTGACTACTACTCCTACGAGCAGTACTTC
V gene: TRBV2
J gene: TRBJ2-7
D gene: -
clone size: few

CDR3 protein: CASSSGLAGGGNEQFF
CDR3 DNA: TGTGCCAGCAGCTCGGGACTAGCGGGAGGCGGCAATGAGCAGTTCTTC
V gene: TRBV7-9
J gene: TRBJ2-1
D gene: TRBD2
clone size: -

CDR3 protein: CAIKVGQGNYEQYF
CDR3 DNA: TGTGCCATCAAGGTCGGGCAGGGGAACTACGAGCAGTACTTC
V gene: TRBV10-3
J gene: TRBJ2-7
D gene: -
clone size: few

CDR3 protein: CASSYPSLGHEQYF
CDR3 DNA: TGTGCCAGCAGTTACCCGTCACTAGGCCACGAGCAGTACTTC
V gene: TRBV6-6
J gene: TRBJ2-7
D gene: -
clone size: -

CDR3 protein: CASSLSEGALNTQYF
CDR3 DNA: TGTGCCAGCAGCTTGAGTGAGGGGGCATTAAATACGCAGTATTTT
V gene: TRBV5-6
J gene: TRBJ2-3
D gene: TRBD1
clone size: -

CDR3 protein: CASSHGRGRGFSNQPQHF
CDR3 DNA: TGTGCCAGCAGCCACGGACGGGGGCGCGGTTTTAGCAATCAGCCCCAGCATTTT
V gene: TRBV7-8
J gene: TRBJ1-5
D gene: -
clone size: few